This TCR beta chain originates from a study of CD8 T cells in ankylosing spondylitis. Findings and limits, study-wide: Made up of eight or nine highly homologous variants, a TCR beta motif appeared characteristic of ankylosing spondylitis blood.

This CDR3 has 14 residues. V shed 2 bases and J shed 4 bases, with 9 bases lying between them. TCRdb reprocessed the 5' RACE reads with MiXCR, giving one entry per CDR3 protein. The sample has under 250,000 distinct CDR3 sequences; roughly 26% are singletons. The sample holds a few counts of this clonotype. Antigen specificity is unknown. The sequence was collected from a male donor with ankylosing spondylitis or in good health (not recorded which). The chain is built from TRBV23-1 and TRBJ2-1; D gene ambiguous. TRBV23-1 is an ORF for which the function is uncertain. Sequenced sample: blood, either unsorted or a sorted T cell fraction (not recorded which). CDR3 nucleotide sequence: TGCGCCAGCAGTCAAGTTCAAGGGTACAATGAGCAGTTCTTC. This encodes CASSQVQGYNEQFF.